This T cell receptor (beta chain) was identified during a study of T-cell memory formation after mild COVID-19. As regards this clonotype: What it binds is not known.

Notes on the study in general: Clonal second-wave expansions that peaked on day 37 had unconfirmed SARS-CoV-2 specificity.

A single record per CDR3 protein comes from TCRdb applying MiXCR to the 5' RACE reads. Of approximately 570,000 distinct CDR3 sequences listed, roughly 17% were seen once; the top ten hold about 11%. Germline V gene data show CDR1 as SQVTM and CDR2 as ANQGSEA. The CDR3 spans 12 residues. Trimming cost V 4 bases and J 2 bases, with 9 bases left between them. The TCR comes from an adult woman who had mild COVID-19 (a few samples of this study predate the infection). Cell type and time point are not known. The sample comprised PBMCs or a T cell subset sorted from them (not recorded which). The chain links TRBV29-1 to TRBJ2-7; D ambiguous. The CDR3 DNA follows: TGCAGCGTTGGAGTGGGGACCTACGAGCAGTACTTC. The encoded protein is CSVGVGTYEQYF.